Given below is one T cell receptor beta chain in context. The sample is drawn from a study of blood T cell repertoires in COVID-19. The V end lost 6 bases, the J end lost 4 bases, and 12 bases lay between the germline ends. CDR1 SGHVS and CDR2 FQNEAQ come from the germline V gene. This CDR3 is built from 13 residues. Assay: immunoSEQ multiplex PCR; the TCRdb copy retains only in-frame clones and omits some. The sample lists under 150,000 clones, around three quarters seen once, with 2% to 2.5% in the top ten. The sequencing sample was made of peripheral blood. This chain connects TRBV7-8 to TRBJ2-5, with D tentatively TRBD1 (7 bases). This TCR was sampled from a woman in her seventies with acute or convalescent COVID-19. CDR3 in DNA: TGTGCCAGCAGGCCCCAGGGGGGAGAGACCCAGTACTTC. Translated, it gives CASRPQGGETQYF. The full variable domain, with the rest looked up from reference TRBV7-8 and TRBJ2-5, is GAGVSQSPRYKVAKRGQDVALRCDPISGHVSLFWYQQALGQGPEFLTYFQNEAQLDKSGLPSDRFFAERPEGSVSTLKIQRTQQEDSAVYLCASRPQGGETQYFGPGTRLLVL.